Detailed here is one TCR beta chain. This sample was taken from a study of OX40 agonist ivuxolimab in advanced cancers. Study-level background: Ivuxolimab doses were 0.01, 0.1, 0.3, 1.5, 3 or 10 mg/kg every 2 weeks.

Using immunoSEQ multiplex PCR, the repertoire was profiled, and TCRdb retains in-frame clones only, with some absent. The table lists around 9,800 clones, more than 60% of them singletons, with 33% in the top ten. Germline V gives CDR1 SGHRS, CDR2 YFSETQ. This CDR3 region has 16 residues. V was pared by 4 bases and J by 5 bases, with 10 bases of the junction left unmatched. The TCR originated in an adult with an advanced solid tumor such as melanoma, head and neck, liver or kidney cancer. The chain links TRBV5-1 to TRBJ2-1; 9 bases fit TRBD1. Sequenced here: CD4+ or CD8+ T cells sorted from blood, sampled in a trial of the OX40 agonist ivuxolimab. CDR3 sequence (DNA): TGCGCCAGCAGCCATATCCGGGACAGGGACAACAATGAGCAGTTCTTC. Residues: CASSHIRDRDNNEQFF.